This entry features one T cell receptor beta chain sequence. The treatment here: over 15 received Ad26.COV2.S at low or high dose, single or two shots; roughly five received placebo; per-sample allocation not given. Sampling took place 63 days after the first vaccine or placebo injection. The source of the sample is a study of Ad26.COV2.S vaccination and SARS-CoV-2 variants. Study-level background: Enrollment placed the donor in the COV1001 Ad26.COV2.S trial arm. Into the muscle, Ad26.COV2.S was dosed once or twice, 56 days apart.

Per germline, CDR1 MNHNY and CDR2 SVGAGI (reference sequence). Deletions cut 11 bases from V and 2 bases from J, with 15 bases between. The CDR3 spans 14 residues. The assay was immunoSEQ multiplex PCR, and TCRdb's table has in-frame clones only and misses some. The table shows about 480,000 clones, with about 83% occurring only once. Sequenced material: peripheral blood, taken in a trial of Ad26.COV2.S vaccine versus placebo. This rearrangement joins TRBV6-6 to TRBJ2-2; D might be TRBD1 (6 bases). The receptor was isolated from a person aged 18 to 59 who received the Ad26.COV2.S COVID-19 vaccine or a placebo. CDR3 in amino acids: CAAGAGGNTGELFF. The CDR3 nucleotides are TGTGCCGCAGGGGCCGGAGGAAACACCGGGGAGCTGTTTTTT.